The clone carrying this T cell receptor beta chain came up a few times. This sample is part of a study of T cells after yellow fever vaccination. This CDR3 region has 14 residues. V lost 5 bases and J lost 5; bases outside the gene matches: 7. CDR1 SGHKS and CDR2 YYEKEE come from the germline V gene (reference sequence). By 5'RACE template switching, TCR cDNA was produced, with a universal primer site and UMIs added in the process. MiXCR, run by TCRdb on the 5' RACE reads, gives a single entry per CDR3 protein. Of some 500,000 distinct CDR3 sequences in the sample, approximately 13% were seen once. The sequencing used PBMCs, collected on the day of the yellow fever booster vaccination. V usage is TRBV5-5 and J usage is TRBJ2-5; TRBD1 agrees at 9 bases. The sequence was obtained from a man younger than 40 who received the YFV17D yellow fever vaccine. CDR3 DNA: TGTGCCAGCAGTGGACAGGGGACCCGGGAGACCCAGTACTTC. Translating gives CASSGQGTRETQYF.